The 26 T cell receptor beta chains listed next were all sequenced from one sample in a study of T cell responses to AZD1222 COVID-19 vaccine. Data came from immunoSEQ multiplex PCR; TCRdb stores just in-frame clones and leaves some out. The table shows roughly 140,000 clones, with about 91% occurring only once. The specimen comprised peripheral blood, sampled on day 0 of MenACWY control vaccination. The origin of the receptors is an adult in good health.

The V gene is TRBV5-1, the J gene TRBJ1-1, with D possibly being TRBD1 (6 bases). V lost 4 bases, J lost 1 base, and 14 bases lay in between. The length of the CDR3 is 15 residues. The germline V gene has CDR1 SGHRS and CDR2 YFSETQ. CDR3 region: CASSRGTFGNTEAFF. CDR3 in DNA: TGCGCCAGCAGCCGAGGGACATTTGGGAACACTGAAGCTTTCTTT.

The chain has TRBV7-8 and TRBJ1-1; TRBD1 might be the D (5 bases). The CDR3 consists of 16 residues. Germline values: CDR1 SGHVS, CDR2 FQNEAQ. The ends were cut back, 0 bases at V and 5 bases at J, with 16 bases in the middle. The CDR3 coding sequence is TGTGCCAGCAGCTTAGCGATAGGGGTAGTCGGTACTGAAGCTTTCTTT. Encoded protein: CASSLAIGVVGTEAFF.

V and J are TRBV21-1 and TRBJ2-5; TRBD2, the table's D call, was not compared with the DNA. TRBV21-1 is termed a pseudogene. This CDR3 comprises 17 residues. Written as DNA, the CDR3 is TGTGCCAGCAGCAAATCTACGAGGGCTAGCCTGGGGGAGACCCAGTACTTC. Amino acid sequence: CASSKSTRASLGETQYF.

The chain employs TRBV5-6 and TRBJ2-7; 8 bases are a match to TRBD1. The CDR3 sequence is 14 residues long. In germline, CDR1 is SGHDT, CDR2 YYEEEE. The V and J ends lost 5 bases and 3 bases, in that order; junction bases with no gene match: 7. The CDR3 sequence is CASSRGQGDYEQYF. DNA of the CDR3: TGTGCCAGCAGTCGAGGACAGGGCGACTACGAGCAGTACTTC.

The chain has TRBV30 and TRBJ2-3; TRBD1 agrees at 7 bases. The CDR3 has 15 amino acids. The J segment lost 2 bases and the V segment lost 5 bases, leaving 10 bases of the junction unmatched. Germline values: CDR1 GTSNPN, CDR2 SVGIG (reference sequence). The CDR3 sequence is CAWGSPDRATDTQYF. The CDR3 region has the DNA TGTGCCTGGGGGTCGCCTGACAGGGCCACAGATACGCAGTATTTT.

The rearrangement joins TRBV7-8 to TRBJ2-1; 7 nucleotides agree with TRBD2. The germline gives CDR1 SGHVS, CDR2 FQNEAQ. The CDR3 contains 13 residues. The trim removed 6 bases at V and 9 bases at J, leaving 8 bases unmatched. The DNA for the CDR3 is TGTGCCAGCAGATGGATGGGAGGGGTTGAGCAGTTCTTC. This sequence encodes CASRWMGGVEQFF. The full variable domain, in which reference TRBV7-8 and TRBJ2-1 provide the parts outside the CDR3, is GAGVSQSPRYKVAKRGQDVALRCDPISGHVSLFWYQQALGQGPEFLTYFQNEAQLDKSGLPSDRFFAERPEGSVSTLKIQRTQQEDSAVYLCASRWMGGVEQFFGPGTRLTVL.

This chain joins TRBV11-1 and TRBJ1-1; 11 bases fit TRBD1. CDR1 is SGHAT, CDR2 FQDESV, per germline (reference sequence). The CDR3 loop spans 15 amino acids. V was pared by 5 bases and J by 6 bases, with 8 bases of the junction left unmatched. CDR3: CASSQPDRGQAEAFF. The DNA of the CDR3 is TGTGCCAGCAGCCAACCGGACAGGGGGCAAGCTGAAGCTTTCTTT.

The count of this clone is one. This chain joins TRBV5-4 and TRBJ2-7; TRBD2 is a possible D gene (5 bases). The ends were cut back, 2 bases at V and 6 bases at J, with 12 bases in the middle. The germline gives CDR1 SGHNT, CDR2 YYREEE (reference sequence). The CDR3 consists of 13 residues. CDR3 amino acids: CASSFEPGSEQYF. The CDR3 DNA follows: TGTGCCAGCAGCTTTGAGCCTGGGAGCGAGCAGTACTTC.

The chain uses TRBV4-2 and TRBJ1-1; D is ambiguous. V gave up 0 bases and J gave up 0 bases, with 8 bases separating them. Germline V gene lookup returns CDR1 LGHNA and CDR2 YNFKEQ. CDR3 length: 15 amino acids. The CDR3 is CASSQDPAMNTEAFF. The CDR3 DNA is TGTGCCAGCAGCCAAGATCCAGCTATGAACACTGAAGCTTTCTTT.

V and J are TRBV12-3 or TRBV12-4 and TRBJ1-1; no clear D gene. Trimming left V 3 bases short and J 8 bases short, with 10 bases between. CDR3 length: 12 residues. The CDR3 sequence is CASSFLSEEAFF. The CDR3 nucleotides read TGTGCCAGCAGTTTTTTGTCAGAAGAAGCTTTCTTT.

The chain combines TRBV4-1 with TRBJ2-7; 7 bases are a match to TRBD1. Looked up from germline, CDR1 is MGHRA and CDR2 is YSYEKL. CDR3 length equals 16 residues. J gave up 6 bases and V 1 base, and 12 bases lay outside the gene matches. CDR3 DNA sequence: TGCGCCAGCAGCCAAGCTTACACGCAGGGGGTATCCGAGCAGTACTTC. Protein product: CASSQAYTQGVSEQYF.

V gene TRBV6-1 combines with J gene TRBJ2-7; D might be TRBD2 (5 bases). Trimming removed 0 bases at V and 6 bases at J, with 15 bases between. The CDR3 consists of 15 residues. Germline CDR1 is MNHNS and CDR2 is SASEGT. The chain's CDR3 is CASSEAGGLAAEQYF. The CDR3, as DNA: TGTGCCAGCAGTGAAGCAGGCGGGCTGGCGGCCGAGCAGTACTTC.

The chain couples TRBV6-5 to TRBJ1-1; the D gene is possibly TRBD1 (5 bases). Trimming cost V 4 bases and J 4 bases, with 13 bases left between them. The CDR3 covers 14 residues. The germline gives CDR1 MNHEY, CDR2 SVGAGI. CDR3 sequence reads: CASSFRQPATEAFF. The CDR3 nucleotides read TGTGCCAGCAGTTTCCGACAGCCTGCCACTGAAGCTTTCTTT.

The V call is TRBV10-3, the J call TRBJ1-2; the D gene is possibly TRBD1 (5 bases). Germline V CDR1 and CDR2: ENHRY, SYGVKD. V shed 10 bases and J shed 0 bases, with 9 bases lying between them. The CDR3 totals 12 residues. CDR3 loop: CATDRANYGYTF. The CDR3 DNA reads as TGTGCCACCGACAGAGCTAACTATGGCTACACCTTC.

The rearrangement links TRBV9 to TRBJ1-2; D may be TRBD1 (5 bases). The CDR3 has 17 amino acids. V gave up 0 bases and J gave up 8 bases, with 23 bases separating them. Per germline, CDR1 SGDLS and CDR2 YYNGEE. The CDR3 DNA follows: TGTGCCAGCAGCGTAGACGCGCAGGGAACAAGTAGAGGCGGCTACACCTTC. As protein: CASSVDAQGTSRGGYTF. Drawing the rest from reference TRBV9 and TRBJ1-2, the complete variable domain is DSGVTQTPKHLITATGQRVTLRCSPRSGDLSVYWYQQSLDQGLQFLIQYYNGEERAKGNILERFSAQQFPDLHSELNLSSLELGDSALYFCASSVDAQGTSRGGYTFGSGTRLTVV.

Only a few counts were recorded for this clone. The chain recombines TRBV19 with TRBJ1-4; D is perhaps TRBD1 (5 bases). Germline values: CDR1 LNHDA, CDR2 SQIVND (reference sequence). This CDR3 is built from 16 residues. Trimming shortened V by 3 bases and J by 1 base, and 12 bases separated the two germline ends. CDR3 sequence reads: CASSIGRAGTNEKLFF. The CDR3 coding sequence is TGTGCCAGTAGTATTGGCAGGGCGGGAACTAATGAAAAACTGTTTTTT.

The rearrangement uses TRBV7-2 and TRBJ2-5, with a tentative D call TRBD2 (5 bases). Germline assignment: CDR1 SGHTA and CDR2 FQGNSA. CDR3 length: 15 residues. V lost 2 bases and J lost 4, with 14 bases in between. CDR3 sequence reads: CASSLLFRGRETQYF. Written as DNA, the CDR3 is TGTGCCAGCAGCTTACTTTTCCGGGGTAGAGAGACCCAGTACTTC.

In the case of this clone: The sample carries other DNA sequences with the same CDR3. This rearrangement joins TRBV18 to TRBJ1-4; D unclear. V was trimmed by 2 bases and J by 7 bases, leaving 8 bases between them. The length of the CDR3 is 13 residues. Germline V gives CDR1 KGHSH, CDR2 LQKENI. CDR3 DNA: TGTGCCAGCTCACCAGGGATTGGTGAAAAACTGTTTTTT. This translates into CASSPGIGEKLFF. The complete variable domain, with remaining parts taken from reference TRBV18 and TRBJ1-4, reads NAGVMQNPRHLVRRRGQEARLRCSPMKGHSHVYWYRQLPEEGLKFMVYLQKENIIDESGMPKERFSAEFPKEGPSILRIQQVVRGDSAAYFCASSPGIGEKLFFGSGTQLSVL.

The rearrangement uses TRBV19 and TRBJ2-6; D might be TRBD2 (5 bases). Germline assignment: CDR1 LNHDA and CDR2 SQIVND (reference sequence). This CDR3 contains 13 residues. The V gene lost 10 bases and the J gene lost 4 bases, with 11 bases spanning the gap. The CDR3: CATTWRGANVLTF. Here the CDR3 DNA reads TGTGCCACCACATGGAGGGGGGCCAACGTCCTGACTTTC.

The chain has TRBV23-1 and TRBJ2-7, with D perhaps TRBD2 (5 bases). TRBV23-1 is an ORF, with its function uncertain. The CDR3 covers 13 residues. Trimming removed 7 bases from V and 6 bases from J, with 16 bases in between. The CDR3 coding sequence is TGCGCCAGCACTTCCCCCCGGGAAGTCGAGCAGTACTTC. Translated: CASTSPREVEQYF.

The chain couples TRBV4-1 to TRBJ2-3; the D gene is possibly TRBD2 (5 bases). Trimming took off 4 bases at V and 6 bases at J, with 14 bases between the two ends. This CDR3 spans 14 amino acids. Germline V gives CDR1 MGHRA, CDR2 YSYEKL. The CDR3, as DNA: TGCGCCAGCAGCCGTACTAGTTACGACGATACGCAGTATTTT. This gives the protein CASSRTSYDDTQYF.

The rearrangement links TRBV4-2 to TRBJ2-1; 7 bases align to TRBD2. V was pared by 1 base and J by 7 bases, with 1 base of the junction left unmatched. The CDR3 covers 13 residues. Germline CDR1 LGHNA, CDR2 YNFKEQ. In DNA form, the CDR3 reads TGTGCCAGCAGCCAAGGGACTAGGAATGAGCAGTTCTTC. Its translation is CASSQGTRNEQFF.

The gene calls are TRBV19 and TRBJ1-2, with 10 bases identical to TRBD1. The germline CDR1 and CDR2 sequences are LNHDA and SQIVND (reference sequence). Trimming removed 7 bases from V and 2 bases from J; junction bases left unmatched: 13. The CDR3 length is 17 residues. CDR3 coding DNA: TGTGCCAGTAACACCCGGGACAGGGGAAGGAAAAACTATGGCTACACCTTC. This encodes CASNTRDRGRKNYGYTF. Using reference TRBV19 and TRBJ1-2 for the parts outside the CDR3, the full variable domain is DGGITQSPKYLFRKEGQNVTLSCEQNLNHDAMYWYRQDPGQGLRLIYYSQIVNDFQKGDIAEGYSVSREKKESFPLTVTSAQKNPTAFYLCASNTRDRGRKNYGYTFGSGTRLTVV.

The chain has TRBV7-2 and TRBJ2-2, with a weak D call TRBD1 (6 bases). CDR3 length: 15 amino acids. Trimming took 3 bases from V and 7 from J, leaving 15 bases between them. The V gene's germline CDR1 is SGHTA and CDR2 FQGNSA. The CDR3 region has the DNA TGTGCCAGCAGCTTTTTACAGGGAATTAACGGGGAGCTGTTTTTT. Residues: CASSFLQGINGELFF.

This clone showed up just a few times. The chain's CDR3 is CASSPRTGNYGYTF. In nucleotides, the CDR3 is TGTGCCAGCAGCCCCCGGACGGGGAACTATGGCTACACCTTC. The chain combines TRBV11-2 with TRBJ1-2; D remains ambiguous. The CDR3 runs to 14 residues. V dropped 5 bases and J dropped 2 bases, with 12 bases sitting between them. From germline, CDR1 is SGHAT and CDR2 FQNNGV.

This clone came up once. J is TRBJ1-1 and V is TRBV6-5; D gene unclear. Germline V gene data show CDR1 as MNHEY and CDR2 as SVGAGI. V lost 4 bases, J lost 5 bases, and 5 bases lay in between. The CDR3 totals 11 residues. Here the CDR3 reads CASSWGTEAFF. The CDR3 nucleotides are TGTGCCAGCAGTTGGGGAACTGAAGCTTTCTTT.